This T cell receptor (beta chain) is drawn from a study of CD8+ T cells in alopecia areata. General study findings and limits: Higher clonality was seen in lesional scalp than in normal scalp, especially in alopecia totalis/universalis.

cDNA serving as the sequencing template came from extracted, reverse transcribed RNA. TCRdb's copy holds only in-frame clones and misses some; the assay was immunoSEQ multiplex PCR. The repertoire holds over 150,000 clones, with roughly 50% as singletons. This clone was recorded a few times. Antigen specificity is unknown. Other DNA sequences in this specimen translate into the identical CDR3. Germline V CDR1 and CDR2: SGDLS, YYNGEE. The CDR3 consists of 12 residues. Between the trimmed V and J ends, which lost 0 bases and 8 bases, there was a span of 6 bases. Separation by sorting yielded CD4+ and CD8+ T cells from PBMCs.

The sequence was collected from a human donor in good health. The chain employs TRBV9 and TRBJ2-1; D not resolved. The sequenced sample was CD8+ T cells sorted from blood. CDR3 nucleotides: TGTGCCAGCAGCGTAGAGGGCGATGAGCAGTTCTTC. Translation: CASSVEGDEQFF.